These 31 T cell receptor beta chains were all obtained from the same sample, sequenced in a study of CD8 T cells in Susac syndrome. When the RNA was reverse transcribed, random hexamers were used with an input of roughly 0.45 to 1 ug. From the immunoSEQ multiplex PCR reads, TCRdb called clonotypes with MiXCR, one entry per CDR3 protein. The sample has 95,000 to 150,000 distinct CDR3 sequences, around 94% seen once. Material: CD4+ T cells from PBMCs. Every receptor here comes from a human donor in good health.

The chain links TRBV2 to TRBJ2-3; unclear D gene. Looked up from germline, CDR1 is SNHLY and CDR2 is FYNNEI. This CDR3 region has 15 residues. The germline V and J ends were trimmed by 1 base and 1 base, with 9 bases remaining between them. This CDR3 reads CASSEGGSGTDTQYF. The CDR3 nucleotides read TGTGCCAGCAGTGAAGGGGGAAGCGGCACAGATACGCAGTATTTT.

The V call is TRBV6-5, the J call TRBJ1-1, with no clear D. CDR1 is MNHEY, CDR2 SVGAGI, per germline. Trimming took off 3 bases at V and 3 bases at J, with 11 bases between the two ends. The CDR3 covers 14 residues. The CDR3 region is CASSYGSGHTEAFF. DNA of the CDR3: TGTGCCAGCAGTTATGGATCGGGTCACACTGAAGCTTTCTTT.

The CDR3 DNA is TGTGCCAGCAGCTTAGATTGGGGGCAGGTGAACACTGAAGCTTTCTTT. This gives the protein CASSLDWGQVNTEAFF. J is TRBJ1-1 and V is TRBV11-2; the D gene is possibly TRBD1 (6 bases). The V gene's germline CDR1 is SGHAT and CDR2 FQNNGV. V was pared by 0 bases and J by 0 bases, with 11 bases between. The CDR3 extends over 16 amino acids.

The chain recombines TRBV20-1 with TRBJ2-3; 8 bases agree with TRBD1. Germline V gene lookup returns CDR1 DFQATT and CDR2 SNEGSKA (reference sequence). The CDR3 extends over 16 amino acids. V lost 0 bases and J lost 4; bases outside the gene matches: 9. The CDR3 loop is CSARDPAGGMSDTQYF. For the CDR3, the DNA is TGCAGTGCTAGAGATCCCGCAGGGGGCATGTCAGATACGCAGTATTTT.

Points on this clonotype: A read error may produce the germline difference seen at one junction end. V is TRBV20-1 and J is TRBJ2-2, with D possibly being TRBD1 (6 bases). There are 16 residues in the CDR3. CDR1 and CDR2 from the germline V gene are DFQATT and SNEGSKA (reference sequence). The CDR3 reads CSARGTAAWDTGELFF. The CDR3 DNA is TGCAGTGCTAGAGGGACCGCCGCGTGGGACACCGGGGAACTGTTTTTT.

The rearrangement uses TRBV5-1 and TRBJ2-5; D remains ambiguous. Germline CDR1 and CDR2: SGHRS and YFSETQ. Between the trimmed V and J ends, which lost 5 bases and 4 bases, there was a span of 9 bases. The length of the CDR3 is 12 residues. CDR3 sequence (DNA): TGCGCCAGCAGAGGGCAAGGAGAGACCCAGTACTTC. This codes for CASRGQGETQYF.

Here the CDR3 reads CASSPDRAGGETQYF. DNA for the CDR3: TGCGCCAGCAGCCCGGATAGGGCGGGAGGAGAGACCCAGTACTTC. V usage is TRBV4-3 and J usage is TRBJ2-5; 8 positions agree with TRBD2. The CDR3 sequence is 15 residues long. CDR1 LGHNA and CDR2 YSLEER come from the germline V gene. The V and J ends lost 4 bases and 4 bases, in that order; junction bases with no gene match: 8.

The V and J genes are TRBV30 and TRBJ1-3, with 9 bases aligning to TRBD1. V was pared by 6 bases and J by 0 bases, with 3 bases of the junction left unmatched. Per germline, CDR1 GTSNPN and CDR2 SVGIG (reference sequence). This CDR3 contains 14 residues. The CDR3 DNA sequence: TGTGCCTGCGGACAGGGGCTCTCTGGAAACACCATATATTTT. Translated: CACGQGLSGNTIYF.

This clonotype was observed a single time. The chain uses TRBV5-4 and TRBJ1-4, with 10 bases matching TRBD1. The CDR3 is 17 amino acids. Germline assignment: CDR1 SGHNT and CDR2 YYREEE (reference sequence). Losses at the gene ends were 6 bases for V and 5 bases for J; bases not matched to a gene: 13. This CDR3 is CASKSTGGMGGNEKLFF. The CDR3 nucleotides read TGTGCCAGCAAATCGACAGGGGGCATGGGAGGCAATGAAAAACTGTTTTTT.

This rearrangement joins TRBV3-1 to TRBJ2-7; TRBD1 matches at 12 bases. The V segment lost 4 bases and the J segment 2 bases; nucleotides outside the gene matches: 6. CDR1 LGHDT and CDR2 YNNKEL come from the germline V gene (reference sequence). The CDR3 runs 16 residues. CDR3: CASSRRDRGHPYEQYF. CDR3 nucleotides: TGTGCCAGCAGCCGCCGGGACAGGGGGCATCCCTACGAGCAGTACTTC.

The chain employs TRBV29-1 and TRBJ1-1; D may be TRBD1 (5 bases). V was clipped by 3 bases and J by 4 bases, with 9 bases between them. This CDR3 is 12 amino acids long. Germline V gene lookup returns CDR1 SQVTM and CDR2 ANQGSEA. The CDR3 is CSVERQGTEAFF. CDR3 coding DNA: TGCAGCGTTGAGAGGCAGGGCACTGAAGCTTTCTTT. Full variable domain (remainder filled in from reference TRBV29-1 and TRBJ1-1): SAVISQKPSRDICQRGTSLTIQCQVDSQVTMMFWYRQQPGQSLTLIATANQGSEATYESGFVIDKFPISRPNLTFSTLTVSNMSPEDSSIYLCSVERQGTEAFFGQGTRLTVV.

The rearrangement joins TRBV9 to TRBJ1-1; D is unclear. The CDR3 runs to 16 residues. Deletions cut 2 bases from V and 0 bases from J, with 14 bases between. Germline CDR1 and CDR2: SGDLS and YYNGEE. The CDR3 loop reads CASSVISGLMNTEAFF. The CDR3 DNA is TGTGCCAGCAGCGTTATATCCGGCCTTATGAACACTGAAGCTTTCTTT. Variable domain in full (rest from reference TRBV9 and TRBJ1-1): DSGVTQTPKHLITATGQRVTLRCSPRSGDLSVYWYQQSLDQGLQFLIQYYNGEERAKGNILERFSAQQFPDLHSELNLSSLELGDSALYFCASSVISGLMNTEAFFGQGTRLTVV.

CDR3 DNA: TGCAGTGCTAGACTTCTCGCTAGCGGAGACCATGAGCAGTTCTTC. Its translation: CSARLLASGDHEQFF. The genes are TRBV20-1 and TRBJ2-1; 7 nucleotides line up with TRBD2. V was pared by 2 bases and J by 8 bases, with 12 bases of the junction left unmatched. Germline CDR1 reads DFQATT; CDR2 reads SNEGSKA (reference sequence). The CDR3 extends over 15 amino acids.

V and J are TRBV2 and TRBJ1-5, with 11 bases that match TRBD1. V shed 4 bases and J 1 base; nucleotides not matched to a gene: 3. CDR1 is SNHLY, CDR2 FYNNEI, per germline. The CDR3 totals 16 residues. The CDR3 reads CASSGTGGGSNQPQHF. The CDR3 DNA reads TGTGCCAGCAGTGGGACAGGGGGCGGGAGCAATCAGCCCCAGCATTTT. The complete variable domain, with remaining parts taken from reference TRBV2 and TRBJ1-5, reads EPEVTQTPSHQVTQMGQEVILRCVPISNHLYFYWYRQILGQKVEFLVSFYNNEISEKSEIFDDQFSVERPDGSNFTLKIRSTKLEDSAMYFCASSGTGGGSNQPQHFGDGTRLSIL.

The chain has TRBV20-1 and TRBJ1-3; no clear D gene. This CDR3 is built from 14 residues. Trimming shortened V by 3 bases and J by 0 bases, and 9 bases separated the two germline ends. CDR1 and CDR2 from the germline V gene are DFQATT and SNEGSKA (reference sequence). The CDR3: CSASFGASGNTIYF. The CDR3 nucleotides read TGCAGTGCTAGTTTCGGCGCCTCTGGAAACACCATATATTTT.

This chain connects TRBV27 to TRBJ2-7; 7 bases line up with TRBD1. In germline, CDR1 is MNHEY, CDR2 SMNVEV (reference sequence). Trimming took 4 bases from V and 1 from J; bases not matched to a gene: 4. This CDR3 spans 14 amino acids. CDR3 DNA sequence: TGTGCCAGCAGTTACAAGGGACAGTCCTACGAGCAGTACTTC. Its translation is CASSYKGQSYEQYF.

The gene calls are TRBV6-1 and TRBJ2-1; D is perhaps TRBD2 (6 bases). Trimming removed 8 bases at V and 0 bases at J, with 23 bases between. The CDR3 is 18 amino acids. Germline V lookup: CDR1 MNHNS, CDR2 SASEGT. The CDR3 sequence is CASRVSGPGLSSYNEQFF. In nucleotides, the CDR3 is TGTGCCAGCCGGGTGAGCGGGCCAGGACTAAGCTCCTACAATGAGCAGTTCTTC.

The V gene is TRBV5-6, the J gene TRBJ2-6; D possibly corresponds to TRBD1 (5 bases). With 5 bases removed from V and 0 bases from J, the gap between germline ends came to 12 bases. The CDR3 is 16 amino acids. CDR1 is SGHDT and CDR2 is YYEEEE in the germline V gene. The CDR3 nucleotides are TGTGCCAGCAGTAGGGGAACAGTCTCTGGGGCCAACGTCCTGACTTTC. This gives the protein CASSRGTVSGANVLTF.

CDR3 in DNA: TGCAGCGTTGAAGGGGGCCGTGAGACCCAGTACTTC. This translates into CSVEGGRETQYF. V is TRBV29-1 and J is TRBJ2-5; D is perhaps TRBD1 (5 bases). The CDR3 has 12 residues. Germline assignment: CDR1 SQVTM and CDR2 ANQGSEA. V was pared by 1 base and J by 5 bases, with 8 bases between.

The chain is built from TRBV19 and TRBJ2-2, with 10 bases matching TRBD2. The CDR3 is made up of 15 amino acids. The trim removed 4 bases at V and 7 bases at J, leaving 6 bases unmatched. Germline loops: CDR1 LNHDA, CDR2 SQIVND (reference sequence). The CDR3 loop is CASSSSGRAGGELFF. CDR3 coding DNA: TGTGCCAGTAGTAGCAGCGGGAGGGCCGGCGGGGAGCTGTTTTTT.

The CDR3 DNA follows: TGTGCCAGCAGCCAAGCGGGACAGATGAACACTGAAGCTTTCTTT. The encoded protein is CASSQAGQMNTEAFF. The chain couples TRBV3-1 to TRBJ1-1; 7 bases agree with TRBD1. The trim removed 1 base at V and 0 bases at J, leaving 2 bases unmatched. Germline CDR1 reads LGHDT; CDR2 reads YNNKEL (reference sequence). CDR3 length: 15 amino acids. Full variable domain (remainder filled in from reference TRBV3-1 and TRBJ1-1): DTAVSQTPKYLVTQMGNDKSIKCEQNLGHDTMYWYKQDSKKFLKIMFSYNNKELIINETVPNRFSPKSPDKAHLNLHINSLELGDSAVYFCASSQAGQMNTEAFFGQGTRLTVV.

The V gene is TRBV7-2, the J gene TRBJ2-7; D gene ambiguous. The CDR3 has 16 residues. In germline, CDR1 is SGHTA, CDR2 FQGNSA. V lost 5 bases and J lost 3, with 20 bases in between. Here the CDR3 DNA reads TGTGCCAGCAGCCCTGACCCCTATCGGGTGAACTACGAGCAGTACTTC. It yields the protein CASSPDPYRVNYEQYF.

The rearrangement links TRBV5-4 to TRBJ2-7; TRBD2 matches 7 bases. Per the germline V gene, CDR1 is SGHNT and CDR2 is YYREEE (reference sequence). V lost 4 bases, J lost 2 bases, and 9 bases stayed unmatched. CDR3 length equals 15 residues. CDR3 coding DNA: TGTGCCAGCAGCACCTCCCTAGCGGAAGCCTACGAGCAGTACTTC. It yields the protein CASSTSLAEAYEQYF.

The V and J genes are TRBV10-3 and TRBJ2-1; D perhaps matches TRBD1 (5 bases). The germline V gene has CDR1 ENHRY and CDR2 SYGVKD. The CDR3 extends over 12 amino acids. V lost 8 bases, J lost 6 bases, and 11 bases lay in between. As DNA, the CDR3 is TGTGCCATCTCCGGCAGGGCCAATGAGCAGTTCTTC. Amino acids: CAISGRANEQFF.

V is TRBV6-5 and J is TRBJ2-7, with D perhaps TRBD2 (6 bases). Trimming stripped 2 bases from V and 2 bases from J, with 10 bases between. From germline, CDR1 is MNHEY and CDR2 SVGAGI. The CDR3 runs 14 residues. CDR3: CASSYRDWTYEQYF. The CDR3 coding sequence is TGTGCCAGCAGTTACCGGGACTGGACCTACGAGCAGTACTTC.

The chain is built from TRBV5-1 and TRBJ2-5; D uncertain. The V end was cut by 0 bases, the J end by 2 bases, with 8 bases between. CDR1 and CDR2 from the germline V gene are SGHRS and YFSETQ. This CDR3 has 14 amino acids. As DNA, the CDR3 is TGCGCCAGCAGCTTGGGCCAGAATCAAGAGACCCAGTACTTC. Protein product: CASSLGQNQETQYF.

The V and J genes are TRBV29-1 and TRBJ2-7, with 9 positions matching TRBD2. The germline gives CDR1 SQVTM, CDR2 ANQGSEA. Losses at the gene ends were 4 bases for V and 4 bases for J; bases not matched to a gene: 8. This CDR3 region has 14 residues. The chain's CDR3 is CSVGRREGQYEQYF. The DNA for the CDR3 is TGCAGCGTTGGGCGGCGGGAGGGCCAGTACGAGCAGTACTTC.

The V call is TRBV6-5, the J call TRBJ1-5, with 7 bases that match TRBD1. This CDR3 is 17 amino acids long. Germline assignment: CDR1 MNHEY and CDR2 SVGAGI. V lost 3 bases, J lost 7 bases, and 15 bases stayed unmatched. CDR3 coding DNA: TGTGCCAGCAGTTATATTGGGGACAGTTCAGGTAGGCAGCCCCAGCATTTT. Its translation is CASSYIGDSSGRQPQHF.

This rearrangement joins TRBV18 to TRBJ2-7; D unresolved. The CDR3 has 13 residues. From germline, CDR1 is KGHSH and CDR2 LQKENI. V lost 0 bases, J lost 0 bases, and 3 bases lay in between. CDR3 in amino acids: CASSPPISYEQYF. For the CDR3, the DNA is TGTGCCAGCTCACCACCTATCTCCTACGAGCAGTACTTC.

The CDR3 spells CASSSQVAIVGTSVDIQYF. The CDR3 DNA reads as TGTGCCAGCAGTTCGCAGGTGGCCATTGTGGGGACTAGCGTGGACATTCAGTACTTC. The V and J genes are TRBV12-3 or TRBV12-4 and TRBJ2-4; TRBD2 agrees at 10 bases. This CDR3 comprises 19 residues. J lost 8 bases, V lost 4 bases, and 20 bases had no gene match.

The chain carries TRBV23-1 and TRBJ1-5; TRBD1 matches 8 bases. TRBV23-1 is designated an ORF whose function remains uncertain. Losses at the gene ends were 3 bases for V and 5 bases for J; bases not matched to a gene: 15. The CDR3 loop spans 18 amino acids. DNA of the CDR3: TGCGCCAGCAGTCATCTCCGACAGGGGCTTTTGAAGGATCAGCCCCAGCATTTT. This sequence encodes CASSHLRQGLLKDQPQHF.